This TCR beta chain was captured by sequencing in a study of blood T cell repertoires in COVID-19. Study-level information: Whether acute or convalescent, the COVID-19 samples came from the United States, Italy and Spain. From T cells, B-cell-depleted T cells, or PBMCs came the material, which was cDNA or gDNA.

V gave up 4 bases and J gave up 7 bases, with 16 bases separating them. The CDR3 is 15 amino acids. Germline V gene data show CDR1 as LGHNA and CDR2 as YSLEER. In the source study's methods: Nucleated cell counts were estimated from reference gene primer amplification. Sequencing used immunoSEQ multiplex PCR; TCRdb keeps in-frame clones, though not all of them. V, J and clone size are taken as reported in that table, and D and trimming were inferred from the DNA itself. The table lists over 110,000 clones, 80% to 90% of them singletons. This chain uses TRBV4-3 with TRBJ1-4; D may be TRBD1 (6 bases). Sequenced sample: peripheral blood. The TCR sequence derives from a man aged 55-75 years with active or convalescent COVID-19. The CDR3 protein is CASSRKQGQSEKLFF. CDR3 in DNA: TGCGCCAGCAGCCGCAAACAGGGACAAAGTGAAAAACTGTTTTTT.